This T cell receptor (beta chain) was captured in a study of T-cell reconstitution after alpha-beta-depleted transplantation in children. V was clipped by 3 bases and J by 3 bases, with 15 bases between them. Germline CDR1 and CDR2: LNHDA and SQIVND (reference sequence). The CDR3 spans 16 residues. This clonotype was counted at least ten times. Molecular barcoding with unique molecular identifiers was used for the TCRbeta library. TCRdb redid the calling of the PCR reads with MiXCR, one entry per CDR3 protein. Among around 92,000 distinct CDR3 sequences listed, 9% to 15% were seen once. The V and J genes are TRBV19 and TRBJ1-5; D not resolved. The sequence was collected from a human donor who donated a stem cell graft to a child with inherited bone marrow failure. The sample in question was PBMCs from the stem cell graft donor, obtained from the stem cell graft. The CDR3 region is CASSISRDYNNQPQHF. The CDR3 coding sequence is TGTGCCAGTAGTATCTCCCGGGATTATAACAATCAGCCCCAGCATTTT.